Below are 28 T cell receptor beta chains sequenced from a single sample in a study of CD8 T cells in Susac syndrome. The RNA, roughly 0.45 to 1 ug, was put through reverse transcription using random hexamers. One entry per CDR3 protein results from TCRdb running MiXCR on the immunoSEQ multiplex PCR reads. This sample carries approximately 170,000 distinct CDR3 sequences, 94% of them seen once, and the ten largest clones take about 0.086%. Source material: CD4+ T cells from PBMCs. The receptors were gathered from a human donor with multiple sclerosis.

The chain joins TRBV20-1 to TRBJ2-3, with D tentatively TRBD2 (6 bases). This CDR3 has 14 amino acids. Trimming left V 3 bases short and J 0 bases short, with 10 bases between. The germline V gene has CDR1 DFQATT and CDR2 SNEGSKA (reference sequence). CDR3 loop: CSARRGSSTDTQYF. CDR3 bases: TGCAGTGCTAGGCGGGGCTCTAGCACAGATACGCAGTATTTT.

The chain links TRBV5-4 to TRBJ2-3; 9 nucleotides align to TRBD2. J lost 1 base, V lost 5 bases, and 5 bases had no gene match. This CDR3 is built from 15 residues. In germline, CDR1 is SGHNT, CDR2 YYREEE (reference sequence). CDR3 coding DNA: TGTGCCAGCAGTCTAGCGGGACCGCGCACAGATACGCAGTATTTT. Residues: CASSLAGPRTDTQYF.

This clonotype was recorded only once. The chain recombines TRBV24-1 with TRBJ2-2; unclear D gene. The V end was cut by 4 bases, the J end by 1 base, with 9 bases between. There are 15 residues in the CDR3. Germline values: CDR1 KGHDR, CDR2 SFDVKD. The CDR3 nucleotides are TGTGCCACCAGTGACCCGACCGTGAACACCGGGGAGCTGTTTTTT. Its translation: CATSDPTVNTGELFF.

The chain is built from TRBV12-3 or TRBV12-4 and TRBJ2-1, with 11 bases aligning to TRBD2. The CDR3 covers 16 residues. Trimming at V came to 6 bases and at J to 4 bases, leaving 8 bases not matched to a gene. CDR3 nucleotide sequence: TGTGCCAGCAGCCCCGCATCTAGCGGGAGGTACAATGAGCAGTTCTTC. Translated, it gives CASSPASSGRYNEQFF.

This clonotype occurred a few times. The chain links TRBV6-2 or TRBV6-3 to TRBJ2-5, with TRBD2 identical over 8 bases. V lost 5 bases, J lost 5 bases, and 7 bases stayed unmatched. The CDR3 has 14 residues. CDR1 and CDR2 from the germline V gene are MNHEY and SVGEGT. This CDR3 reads CASSPSGSLETQYF. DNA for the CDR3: TGTGCCAGCAGTCCGAGCGGGAGTTTGGAGACCCAGTACTTC.

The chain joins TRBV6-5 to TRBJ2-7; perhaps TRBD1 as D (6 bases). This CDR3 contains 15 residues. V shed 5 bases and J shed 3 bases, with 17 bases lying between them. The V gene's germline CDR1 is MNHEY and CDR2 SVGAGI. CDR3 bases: TGTGCCAGCAGTATGTCCGGACAGCTCCACTACGAGCAGTACTTC. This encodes CASSMSGQLHYEQYF.

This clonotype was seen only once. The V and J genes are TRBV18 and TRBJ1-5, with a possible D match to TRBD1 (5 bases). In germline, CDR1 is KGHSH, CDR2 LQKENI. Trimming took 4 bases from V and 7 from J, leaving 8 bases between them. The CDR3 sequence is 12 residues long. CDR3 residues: CASSRDRQPQHF. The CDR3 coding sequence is TGTGCCAGCTCACGGGACCGCCAGCCCCAGCATTTT.

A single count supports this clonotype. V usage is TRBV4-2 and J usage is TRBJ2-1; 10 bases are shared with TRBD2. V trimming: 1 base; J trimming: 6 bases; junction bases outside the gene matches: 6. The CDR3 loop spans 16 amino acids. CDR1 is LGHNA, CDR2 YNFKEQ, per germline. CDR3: CASSQALAGGFNEQFF. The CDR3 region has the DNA TGTGCCAGCAGCCAAGCGTTAGCGGGAGGTTTCAATGAGCAGTTCTTC.

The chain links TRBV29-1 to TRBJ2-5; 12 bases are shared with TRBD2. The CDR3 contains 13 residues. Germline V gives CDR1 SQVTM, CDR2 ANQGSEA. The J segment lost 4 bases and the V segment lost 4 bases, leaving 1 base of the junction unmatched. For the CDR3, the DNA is TGCAGCGTTGTGACTAGCGGGGGAGAGACCCAGTACTTC. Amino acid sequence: CSVVTSGGETQYF. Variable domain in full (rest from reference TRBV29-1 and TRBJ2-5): SAVISQKPSRDICQRGTSLTIQCQVDSQVTMMFWYRQQPGQSLTLIATANQGSEATYESGFVIDKFPISRPNLTFSTLTVSNMSPEDSSIYLCSVVTSGGETQYFGPGTRLLVL.

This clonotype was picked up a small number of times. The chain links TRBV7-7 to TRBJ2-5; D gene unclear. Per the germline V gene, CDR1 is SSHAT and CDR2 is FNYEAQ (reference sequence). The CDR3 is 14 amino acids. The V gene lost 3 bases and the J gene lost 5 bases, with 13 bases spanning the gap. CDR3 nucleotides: TGTGCCAGCAGCTTGGGCGGAGTTGGGGAGACCCAGTACTTC. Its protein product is CASSLGGVGETQYF.

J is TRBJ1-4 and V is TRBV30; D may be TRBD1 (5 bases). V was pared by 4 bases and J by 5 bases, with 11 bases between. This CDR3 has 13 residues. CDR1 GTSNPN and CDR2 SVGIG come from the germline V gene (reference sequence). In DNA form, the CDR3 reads TGTGCCTGGAATGGGGGATACAATGAAAAACTGTTTTTT. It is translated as CAWNGGYNEKLFF.

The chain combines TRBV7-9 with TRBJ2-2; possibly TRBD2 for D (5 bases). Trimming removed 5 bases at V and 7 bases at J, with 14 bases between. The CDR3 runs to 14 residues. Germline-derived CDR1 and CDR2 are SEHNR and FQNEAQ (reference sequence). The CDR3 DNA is TGTGCCAGCAGCCTCCGGACTGCCAGCGGGGAGCTGTTTTTT. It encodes CASSLRTASGELFF.

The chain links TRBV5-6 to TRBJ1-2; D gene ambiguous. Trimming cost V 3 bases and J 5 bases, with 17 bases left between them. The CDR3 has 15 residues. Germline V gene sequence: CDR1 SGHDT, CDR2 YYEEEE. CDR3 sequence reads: CASSSPRDSYYGYTF. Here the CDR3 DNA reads TGTGCCAGCAGCTCGCCCCGGGATTCTTATTATGGCTACACCTTC. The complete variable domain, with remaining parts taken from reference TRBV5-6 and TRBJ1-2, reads DAGVTQSPTHLIKTRGQQVTLRCSPKSGHDTVSWYQQALGQGPQFIFQYYEEEERQRGNFPDRFSGHQFPNYSSELNVNALLLGDSALYLCASSSPRDSYYGYTFGSGTRLTVV.

The CDR3 DNA is TGCGCCAGCAGCTTGGTGGACAGGGAAGCTTTCTTT. This gives the protein CASSLVDREAFF. The rearrangement links TRBV5-1 to TRBJ1-1; 7 bases map to TRBD1. The germline V gene encodes CDR1 SGHRS and CDR2 YFSETQ. The length of the CDR3 is 12 residues. The junction had 1 base not matched to a gene; V was cut back by 0 bases and J by 8 bases.

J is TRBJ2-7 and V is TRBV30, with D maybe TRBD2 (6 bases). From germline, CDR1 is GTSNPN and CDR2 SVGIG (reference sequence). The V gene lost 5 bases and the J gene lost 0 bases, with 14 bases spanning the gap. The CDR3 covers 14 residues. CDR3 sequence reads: CAWGTEESSYEQYF. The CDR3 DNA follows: TGTGCCTGGGGGACTGAAGAAAGCTCCTACGAGCAGTACTTC.

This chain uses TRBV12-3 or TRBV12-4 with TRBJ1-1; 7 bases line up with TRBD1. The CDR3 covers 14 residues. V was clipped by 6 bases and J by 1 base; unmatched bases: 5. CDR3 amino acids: CASSPNRGNTEAFF. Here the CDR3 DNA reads TGTGCCAGCAGCCCAAACAGGGGGAACACTGAAGCTTTCTTT.

The CDR3 DNA reads as TGTGCCTGGAGCGACGCGAGGCGAGGCTCCTACAATGAGCAGTTCTTC. Residues: CAWSDARRGSYNEQFF. This chain links TRBV30 with TRBJ2-1; D is uncertain. Germline CDR1 GTSNPN, CDR2 SVGIG (reference sequence). This CDR3 contains 16 residues. Trimming left V 3 bases short and J 0 bases short, with 15 bases between.

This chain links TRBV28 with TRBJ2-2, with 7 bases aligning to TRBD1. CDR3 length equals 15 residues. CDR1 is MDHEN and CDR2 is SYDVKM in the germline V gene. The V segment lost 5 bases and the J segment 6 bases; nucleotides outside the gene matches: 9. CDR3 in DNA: TGTGCCAGCAGTGGGGGACAGAGGTGGTCCGGGGAGCTGTTTTTT. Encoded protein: CASSGGQRWSGELFF.

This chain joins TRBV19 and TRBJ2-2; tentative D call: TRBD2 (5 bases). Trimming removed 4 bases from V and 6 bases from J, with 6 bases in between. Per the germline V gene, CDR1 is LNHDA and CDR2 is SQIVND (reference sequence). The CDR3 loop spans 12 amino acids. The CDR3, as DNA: TGTGCCAGTAGTAAGCGGCCCGGGGAGCTGTTTTTT. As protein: CASSKRPGELFF.

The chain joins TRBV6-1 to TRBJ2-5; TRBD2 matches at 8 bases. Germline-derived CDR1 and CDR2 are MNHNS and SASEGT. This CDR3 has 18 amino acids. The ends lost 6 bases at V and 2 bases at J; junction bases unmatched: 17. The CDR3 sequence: CASSPGGVGSRRQETQYF. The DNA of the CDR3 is TGTGCCAGCAGCCCGGGAGGGGTGGGATCCCGGAGACAAGAGACCCAGTACTTC.

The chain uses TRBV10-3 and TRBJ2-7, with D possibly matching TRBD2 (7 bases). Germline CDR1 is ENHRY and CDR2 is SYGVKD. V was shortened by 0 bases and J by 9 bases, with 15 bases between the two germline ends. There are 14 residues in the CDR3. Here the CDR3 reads CAISESGGPTRQYF. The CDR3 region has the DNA TGTGCCATCAGTGAGTCGGGGGGGCCCACGAGGCAGTACTTC.

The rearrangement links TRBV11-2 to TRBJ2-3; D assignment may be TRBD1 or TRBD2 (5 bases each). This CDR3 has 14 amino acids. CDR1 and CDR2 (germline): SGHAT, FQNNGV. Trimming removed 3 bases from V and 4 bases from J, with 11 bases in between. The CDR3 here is CASSLRMGADTQYF. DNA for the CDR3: TGTGCCAGCAGCTTGCGTATGGGGGCAGATACGCAGTATTTT.

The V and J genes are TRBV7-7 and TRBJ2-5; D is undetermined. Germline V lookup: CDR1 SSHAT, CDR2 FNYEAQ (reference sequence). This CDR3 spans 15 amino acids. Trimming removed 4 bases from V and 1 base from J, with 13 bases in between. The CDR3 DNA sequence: TGTGCCAGCAGCTCCCTGACGGGCCTCCAAGAGACCCAGTACTTC. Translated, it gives CASSSLTGLQETQYF.

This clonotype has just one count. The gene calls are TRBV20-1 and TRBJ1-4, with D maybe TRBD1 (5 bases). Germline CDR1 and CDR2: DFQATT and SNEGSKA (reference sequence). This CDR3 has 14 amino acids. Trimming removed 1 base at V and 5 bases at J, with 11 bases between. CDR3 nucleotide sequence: TGCAGTGCTAGAGGTGGGGCCTCGAATGAAAAACTGTTTTTT. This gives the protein CSARGGASNEKLFF.

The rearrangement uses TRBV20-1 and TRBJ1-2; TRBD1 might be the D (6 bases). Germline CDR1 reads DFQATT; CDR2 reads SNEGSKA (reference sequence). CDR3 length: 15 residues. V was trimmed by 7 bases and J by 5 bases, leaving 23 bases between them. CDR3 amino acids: CSGGGTGTNPYGYTF. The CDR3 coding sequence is TGCAGTGGTGGGGGGACCGGGACAAATCCTTATGGCTACACCTTC.

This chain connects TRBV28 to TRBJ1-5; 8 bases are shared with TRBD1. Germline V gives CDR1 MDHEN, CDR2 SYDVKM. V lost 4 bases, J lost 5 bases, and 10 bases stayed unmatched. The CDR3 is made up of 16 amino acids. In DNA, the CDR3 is TGTGCCAGCAGTTCCCCTGGACAGGGCCGGGATCAGCCCCAGCATTTT. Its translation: CASSSPGQGRDQPQHF. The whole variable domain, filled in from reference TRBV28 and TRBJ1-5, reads DVKVTQSSRYLVKRTGEKVFLECVQDMDHENMFWYRQDPGLGLRLIYFSYDVKMKEKGDIPEGYSVSREKKERFSLILESASTNQTSMYLCASSSPGQGRDQPQHFGDGTRLSIL.

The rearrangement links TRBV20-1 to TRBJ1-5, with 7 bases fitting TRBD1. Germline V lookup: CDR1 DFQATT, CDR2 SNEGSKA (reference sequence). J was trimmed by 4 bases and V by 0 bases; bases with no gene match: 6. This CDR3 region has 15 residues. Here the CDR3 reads CSARDRRQGNQPQHF. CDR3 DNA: TGCAGTGCTAGAGATCGGAGACAGGGTAATCAGCCCCAGCATTTT.

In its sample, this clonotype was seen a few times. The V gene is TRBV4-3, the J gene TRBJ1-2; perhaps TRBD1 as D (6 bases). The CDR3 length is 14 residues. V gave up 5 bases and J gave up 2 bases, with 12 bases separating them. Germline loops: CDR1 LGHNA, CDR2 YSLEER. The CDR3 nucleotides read TGCGCCAGCAGCTGGTGGGGGCAGAACTATGGCTACACCTTC. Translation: CASSWWGQNYGYTF.